Listed here are 9 T cell receptor beta chains from one sample, sequenced in a study of cytotoxic CD8 clonotypes in ibrutinib-treated CLL. Generated by immunoSEQ multiplex PCR, the TCRdb table keeps only in-frame clones and is missing some. This table has approximately 210,000 clones, 72% appearing once. Material: PBMCs, obtained after 24 months of ibrutinib treatment. All receptors derive from a human donor with chronic lymphocytic leukemia.

This sequence joins TRBV4-2 and TRBJ2-5, with 7 bases that match TRBD2. With V trimmed by 2 bases and J by 1 base, 7 bases remained unmatched. The CDR3 consists of 16 residues. Per germline, CDR1 LGHNA and CDR2 YNFKEQ. The CDR3 DNA sequence: TGTGCCAGCAGCCAACGAGTAGCGGGCCTCCAAGAGACCCAGTACTTC. Its protein product is CASSQRVAGLQETQYF.

This clone appeared a few times. The J gene is TRBJ2-3, the V gene TRBV5-8; weak D call: TRBD2 (6 bases). This CDR3 has 13 amino acids. The V end was cut by 4 bases, the J end by 6 bases, with 12 bases between. The germline CDR1 and CDR2 sequences are SGHTS and YDEGEE. The CDR3: CASSPGLKDTQYF. The DNA for the CDR3 is TGTGCCAGCAGCCCAGGACTAAAGGATACGCAGTATTTT.

The rearrangement joins TRBV14 to TRBJ1-1; a possible D gene is TRBD1 (5 bases). V shed 3 bases and J shed 4 bases, with 12 bases lying between them. Germline assignment: CDR1 SGHDN and CDR2 FVKESK. The CDR3 consists of 14 residues. As DNA, the CDR3 is TGTGCCAGCAGCCATCAGGGTAAGGGCACTGAAGCTTTCTTT. It specifies CASSHQGKGTEAFF.

This chain joins TRBV13 and TRBJ2-7; tentatively, D is TRBD2 (7 bases). The germline V and J ends were trimmed by 5 bases and 5 bases, with 25 bases remaining between them. The CDR3 totals 17 residues. Germline loops: CDR1 PRHDT, CDR2 FYEKMQ (reference sequence). The CDR3 region is CASSARGGYGLVNEQYF. The CDR3 DNA reads as TGTGCCAGCAGCGCCCGCGGGGGCTACGGACTAGTGAACGAGCAGTACTTC. Variable domain in full (rest from reference TRBV13 and TRBJ2-7): AAGVIQSPRHLIKEKRETATLKCYPIPRHDTVYWYQQGPGQDPQFLISFYEKMQSDKGSIPDRFSAQQFSDYHSELNMSSLELGDSALYFCASSARGGYGLVNEQYFGPGTRLTVT.

The rearrangement links TRBV4-2 to TRBJ1-4, with D hard to call. V shed 1 base and J shed 7 bases, with 10 bases lying between them. This CDR3 is built from 14 residues. Germline-derived CDR1 and CDR2 are LGHNA and YNFKEQ. Here the CDR3 reads CASSQGDFSEKLFF. As DNA, the CDR3 is TGTGCCAGCAGCCAAGGTGATTTTAGTGAAAAACTGTTTTTT.

The gene calls are TRBV30 and TRBJ2-2; 7 bases are shared with TRBD2. This CDR3 is 15 amino acids long. Germline trimming cut 0 bases from V and 5 bases from J; bases unmatched to any gene: 6. Germline V gene lookup returns CDR1 GTSNPN and CDR2 SVGIG (reference sequence). The CDR3, as DNA: TGTGCCTGGAGTGTACTTGGGGGGGAGACCGGGGAGCTGTTTTTT. Translation gives CAWSVLGGETGELFF.

This chain joins TRBV30 and TRBJ2-3, with D perhaps matching TRBD1 (6 bases). The CDR3 is 13 residues long. Germline V gene data show CDR1 as GTSNPN and CDR2 as SVGIG (reference sequence). Deletions cut 6 bases from V and 0 bases from J, with 10 bases between. The CDR3 DNA reads as TGTGCCTGCAGGGGATGGAGCACAGATACGCAGTATTTT. This codes for CACRGWSTDTQYF.

The rearrangement uses TRBV27 and TRBJ2-2; 7 nucleotides match TRBD2. V was clipped by 4 bases and J by 4 bases; unmatched bases: 6. The V gene's germline CDR1 is MNHEY and CDR2 SMNVEV (reference sequence). The CDR3 contains 15 residues. The CDR3 DNA reads as TGTGCCAGCAGTTCAGCGGGATATGGCACCGGGGAGCTGTTTTTT. It specifies CASSSAGYGTGELFF.

The chain carries TRBV27 and TRBJ1-2; TRBD1 is a possible D gene (5 bases). The germline V gene has CDR1 MNHEY and CDR2 SMNVEV (reference sequence). Trimming stripped 6 bases from V and 4 bases from J, with 15 bases between. The CDR3 loop spans 14 amino acids. CDR3 sequence reads: CASRTEGLRYGYTF. The CDR3 region has the DNA TGTGCCAGCAGGACCGAGGGGTTGCGCTATGGCTACACCTTC.